These 29 T cell receptor beta chains were sequenced from one sample in a study of cytomegalovirus exposure and HLA in healthy donors. Profiled with immunoSEQ multiplex PCR; TCRdb holds only in-frame clones, not every one. The sample holds hundreds of thousands of clones, about 86% seen once. The source material was PBMCs. These receptors were obtained from a man younger than 35 in good health and CMV-seronegative.

This chain links TRBV4-3 with TRBJ2-2; D may be TRBD1 (6 bases). The germline gives CDR1 LGHNA, CDR2 YSLEER. The length of the CDR3 is 15 residues. V was trimmed by 0 bases and J by 7 bases, leaving 12 bases between them. CDR3 sequence: CASSQDRGWVGELFF. DNA of the CDR3: TGCGCCAGCAGCCAAGACAGGGGTTGGGTCGGGGAGCTGTTTTTT.

This clone was observed a single time. The chain carries TRBV4-2 and TRBJ1-4, with TRBD1 as a possible D gene (6 bases). Germline CDR1 reads LGHNA; CDR2 reads YNFKEQ. V was cut by 6 bases and J by 4 bases, with 15 bases left in between. The CDR3 extends over 15 amino acids. The CDR3 spells CASSATGTLNEKLFF. In DNA, the CDR3 is TGTGCCAGCAGTGCTACAGGGACCCTTAATGAAAAACTGTTTTTT.

V gene TRBV4-3 combines with J gene TRBJ2-7; TRBD1 aligns across 10 bases. Germline V lookup: CDR1 LGHNA, CDR2 YSLEER. This CDR3 is 15 amino acids long. Trimming at V came to 4 bases and at J to 5 bases, leaving 8 bases not matched to a gene. CDR3 amino acids: CASSLDPDRGDEQYF. DNA for the CDR3: TGCGCCAGCAGCCTAGACCCGGACAGGGGGGACGAGCAGTACTTC.

This sequence joins TRBV2 and TRBJ2-3; 8 bases fit TRBD1. This CDR3 region has 15 residues. CDR1 and CDR2 from the germline V gene are SNHLY and FYNNEI. Losses at the gene ends were 6 bases for V and 2 bases for J; bases not matched to a gene: 7. The CDR3 DNA follows: TGTGCCAGCAGCGCACAGGGGGTCCACACAGATACGCAGTATTTT. It specifies CASSAQGVHTDTQYF.

V is TRBV7-7 and J is TRBJ1-3, with 10 bases aligning to TRBD1. The V gene's germline CDR1 is SSHAT and CDR2 FNYEAQ (reference sequence). This CDR3 comprises 17 residues. J was trimmed by 1 base and V by 3 bases; bases with no gene match: 6. The CDR3 nucleotides read TGTGCCAGCAGCTTGGGAGACAGGGGGCCTTCTGGAAACACCATATATTTT. As protein: CASSLGDRGPSGNTIYF.

The rearrangement uses TRBV5-1 and TRBJ1-1, with TRBD1 matching 8 bases. Trimming at V came to 4 bases and at J to 1 base, leaving 6 bases not matched to a gene. Germline V gene sequence: CDR1 SGHRS, CDR2 YFSETQ. The CDR3 totals 15 residues. The CDR3 reads CASSVLGQGNTEAFF. The CDR3 region has the DNA TGCGCCAGCAGCGTACTCGGACAGGGGAACACTGAAGCTTTCTTT.

The genes are TRBV28 and TRBJ2-7, with TRBD1 identical over 7 bases. The V segment lost 7 bases and the J segment 7 bases; nucleotides outside the gene matches: 16. Germline lookup yields CDR1 MDHEN and CDR2 SYDVKM. This CDR3 spans 15 amino acids. DNA for the CDR3: TGTGCCAGCAAGTTATCTTACAGGGGTATTCGGGAGCAGTACTTC. Translation: CASKLSYRGIREQYF. Together with reference TRBV28 and TRBJ2-7, the CDR3 gives the full variable domain: DVKVTQSSRYLVKRTGEKVFLECVQDMDHENMFWYRQDPGLGLRLIYFSYDVKMKEKGDIPEGYSVSREKKERFSLILESASTNQTSMYLCASKLSYRGIREQYFGPGTRLTVT.

V is TRBV7-9 and J is TRBJ1-1; D call uncertain. V lost 2 bases and J lost 14, with 24 bases in between. This CDR3 has 15 residues. Germline CDR1 reads SEHNR; CDR2 reads FQNEAQ (reference sequence). The CDR3: CASSLKNVFSGSAFF. The CDR3 DNA reads as TGTGCCAGCAGCTTAAAAAACGTGTTCAGCGGTTCGGCCTTCTTT. Full variable domain (missing parts from reference TRBV7-9 and TRBJ1-1): DTGVSQNPRHKITKRGQNVTFRCDPISEHNRLYWYRQTLGQGPEFLTYFQNEAQLEKSRLLSDRFSAERPKGSFSTLEIQRTEQGDSAMYLCASSLKNVFSGSAFFGQGTRLTVV.

The chain employs TRBV19 and TRBJ2-7; tentatively, D is TRBD1 (6 bases). Germline CDR1 reads LNHDA; CDR2 reads SQIVND (reference sequence). The length of the CDR3 is 12 residues. Between the trimmed V and J ends, which lost 6 bases and 6 bases, there was a span of 12 bases. The CDR3 region has the DNA TGTGCCAGTAGCTCACAGGGTTCCGAGCAGTACTTC. Its protein is CASSSQGSEQYF.

This sequence joins TRBV6-1 and TRBJ2-2; D might be TRBD2 (6 bases). Germline V CDR1 and CDR2: MNHNS, SASEGT. The CDR3 sequence is 12 residues long. Trimming took 11 bases from V and 4 from J, leaving 11 bases between them. The CDR3 nucleotides read TGTGCCGGACTATGGCGCACCGGGGAGCTGTTTTTT. Translating it yields CAGLWRTGELFF.

This clone was observed once. The rearrangement uses TRBV5-1 and TRBJ2-5; TRBD1 matches at 8 bases. V was pared by 4 bases and J by 3 bases, with 8 bases of the junction left unmatched. Per the germline V gene, CDR1 is SGHRS and CDR2 is YFSETQ. There are 15 residues in the CDR3. The CDR3 coding sequence is TGCGCCAGCAGCCGCCTGGCAGGGGGCGAAGAGACCCAGTACTTC. Translating gives CASSRLAGGEETQYF.

The rearrangement uses TRBV7-2 and TRBJ2-7, with 7 bases that match TRBD1. The V gene's germline CDR1 is SGHTA and CDR2 FQGNSA. Trimming took 5 bases from V and 5 from J; bases not matched to a gene: 6. The CDR3 consists of 13 residues. CDR3 sequence reads: CASSGTTGDEQYF. CDR3 DNA sequence: TGTGCCAGCAGCGGTACTACAGGGGACGAGCAGTACTTC.

The chain uses TRBV6-5 and TRBJ2-7; D is uncertain. Germline CDR1 reads MNHEY; CDR2 reads SVGAGI. The V end lost 6 bases, the J end lost 4 bases, and 10 bases lay between the germline ends. The length of the CDR3 is 12 residues. CDR3 sequence: CASSPSLYEQYF. CDR3 DNA: TGTGCCAGCAGCCCCAGTCTTTACGAGCAGTACTTC.

The chain carries TRBV2 and TRBJ2-1; D is uncertain. The V gene lost 2 bases and the J gene lost 5 bases, with 10 bases spanning the gap. CDR3 length: 14 residues. Germline CDR1 is SNHLY and CDR2 is FYNNEI. CDR3 DNA: TGTGCCAGCAGTGAAATTTTACTGAACAATGAGCAGTTCTTC. Translating gives CASSEILLNNEQFF.

V and J are TRBV29-1 and TRBJ1-1, with D tentatively TRBD1 (6 bases). CDR1 and CDR2 (germline): SQVTM, ANQGSEA. The CDR3 is made up of 15 amino acids. V gave up 0 bases and J gave up 3 bases, with 14 bases separating them. The CDR3 protein is CSVEDLAGVDTEAFF. As DNA, the CDR3 is TGCAGCGTTGAAGATCTGGCAGGGGTGGACACTGAAGCTTTCTTT.

CDR3 DNA: TGTGCCACCAGCAGAGACCTCAGGGTACATGAGCAGTTCTTC. It translates to CATSRDLRVHEQFF. The gene calls are TRBV15 and TRBJ2-1, with D possibly TRBD1 on 5 matching bases. The CDR3 covers 14 residues. Germline CDR1 LNHNV, CDR2 YYDKDF (reference sequence). Trimming pared 0 bases from V and 8 bases from J, leaving 11 bases between.

This chain uses TRBV4-3 with TRBJ2-7, with D tentatively TRBD2 (7 bases). Germline V gene lookup returns CDR1 LGHNA and CDR2 YSLEER. The CDR3 consists of 15 residues. V dropped 0 bases and J dropped 7 bases, with 16 bases sitting between them. Here the CDR3 DNA reads TGCGCCAGCAGCCAAGATCGGGTCGGGGGGCGAGAGCAGTACTTC. Translating it yields CASSQDRVGGREQYF.

This clone showed up many times. This sequence joins TRBV10-3 and TRBJ2-7, with D hard to call. The V and J ends lost 10 bases and 5 bases respectively, with 18 bases between them. Germline CDR1 reads ENHRY; CDR2 reads SYGVKD. This CDR3 contains 13 residues. DNA of the CDR3: TGTGCCACCCAGAATGGGCCCCAAGACGAGCAGTACTTC. Its translation is CATQNGPQDEQYF.

On this clone: This sample includes further DNA sequences coding for the same CDR3. The chain uses TRBV4-1 and TRBJ2-7; no clear D. The CDR3 sequence is 13 residues long. V was pared by 1 base and J by 4 bases, with 8 bases between. Germline CDR1 MGHRA, CDR2 YSYEKL. CDR3 in amino acids: CASSQVGRYEQYF. The CDR3 DNA sequence: TGCGCCAGCAGCCAAGTTGGCAGGTACGAGCAGTACTTC.

The chain employs TRBV28 and TRBJ2-5, with 11 bases matching TRBD2. The germline CDR1 and CDR2 sequences are MDHEN and SYDVKM. The CDR3 is 14 amino acids. Trimming at V came to 8 bases and at J to 5 bases, leaving 7 bases not matched to a gene. The CDR3 region is CASGVTSGEETQYF. The CDR3 DNA is TGTGCCAGCGGGGTGACTAGCGGGGAGGAGACCCAGTACTTC. Variable domain in full (rest from reference TRBV28 and TRBJ2-5): DVKVTQSSRYLVKRTGEKVFLECVQDMDHENMFWYRQDPGLGLRLIYFSYDVKMKEKGDIPEGYSVSREKKERFSLILESASTNQTSMYLCASGVTSGEETQYFGPGTRLLVL.

The chain uses TRBV6-1 and TRBJ2-7; the D is unclear. This CDR3 contains 15 residues. The V end was cut by 5 bases, the J end by 5 bases, with 19 bases between. Per germline, CDR1 MNHNS and CDR2 SASEGT. The CDR3 nucleotides read TGTGCCAGCAGTCCCAAGCGCCTGGGTTTCCACGAGCAGTACTTC. Its translation: CASSPKRLGFHEQYF.

This clone was counted once. The V gene is TRBV5-1, the J gene TRBJ2-2; 9 bases are a match to TRBD1. Germline loops: CDR1 SGHRS, CDR2 YFSETQ. The CDR3 length is 14 residues. Germline trimming cut 5 bases from V and 3 bases from J; bases unmatched to any gene: 2. The CDR3 DNA reads TGCGCCAGCAGAAGACAGGGGGACACCGGGGAGCTGTTTTTT. Translation: CASRRQGDTGELFF.

This rearrangement joins TRBV10-3 to TRBJ1-5; possible D gene TRBD1, 5 bases. V lost 3 bases and J lost 0, with 6 bases in between. The germline V gene encodes CDR1 ENHRY and CDR2 SYGVKD. This CDR3 spans 14 amino acids. The CDR3 sequence: CAISEGDSNQPQHF. CDR3 coding DNA: TGTGCCATCAGTGAAGGGGATAGCAATCAGCCCCAGCATTTT.

The chain links TRBV18 to TRBJ2-1; 7 nucleotides align to TRBD2. CDR3 length: 11 amino acids. Germline trimming cut 3 bases from V and 15 bases from J; bases unmatched to any gene: 5. The germline V gene has CDR1 KGHSH and CDR2 LQKENI. The CDR3 is CASSPGGFRFF. In DNA form, the CDR3 reads TGTGCCAGCTCACCGGGAGGGTTTCGGTTCTTC.

The chain is built from TRBV5-6 and TRBJ2-1; D call uncertain. Germline CDR1 SGHDT, CDR2 YYEEEE. V was clipped by 1 base and J by 7 bases, with 6 bases between them. CDR3 length equals 12 residues. CDR3 sequence (DNA): TGTGCCAGCAGCTTGACTCAAAATGAGCAGTTCTTC. This translates into CASSLTQNEQFF. Supplemented by reference TRBV5-6 and TRBJ2-1, the full variable domain reads DAGVTQSPTHLIKTRGQQVTLRCSPKSGHDTVSWYQQALGQGPQFIFQYYEEEERQRGNFPDRFSGHQFPNYSSELNVNALLLGDSALYLCASSLTQNEQFFGPGTRLTVL.

The V and J genes are TRBV19 and TRBJ2-2; 11 nucleotides line up with TRBD2. The CDR3 length is 15 residues. Germline CDR1 is LNHDA and CDR2 is SQIVND (reference sequence). The V segment lost 6 bases and the J segment 5 bases; nucleotides outside the gene matches: 5. This chain's CDR3 is CASRTSGVWTGELFF. The CDR3 DNA is TGTGCCAGTAGGACTAGCGGGGTTTGGACCGGGGAGCTGTTTTTT.

This chain connects TRBV28 to TRBJ1-5; 7 positions match TRBD1. After removal of 2 bases from V and 0 bases from J, the junction contained 4 bases not matched to a gene. Germline values: CDR1 MDHEN, CDR2 SYDVKM. The CDR3 runs to 16 residues. In DNA form, the CDR3 reads TGTGCCAGCAGTTTAGAGGGGGCGCCTAGCAATCAGCCCCAGCATTTT. Its protein product is CASSLEGAPSNQPQHF.

V and J are TRBV7-6 and TRBJ2-7; 7 bases agree with TRBD1. Germline V gene sequence: CDR1 SGHVS, CDR2 FNYEAQ. V was clipped by 5 bases and J by 4 bases; unmatched bases: 8. The CDR3 covers 14 residues. The CDR3 loop reads CASSGEDRQYEQYF. In DNA form, the CDR3 reads TGTGCCAGCAGCGGAGAGGACAGGCAGTACGAGCAGTACTTC.

The chain couples TRBV7-2 to TRBJ1-2; D might be TRBD1 (6 bases). The CDR3 is made up of 14 amino acids. CDR1 is SGHTA and CDR2 is FQGNSA in the germline V gene. Trimming pared 5 bases from V and 0 bases from J, leaving 10 bases between. The CDR3 sequence: CASSGRTANYGYTF. CDR3 nucleotides: TGTGCCAGCAGCGGACGGACAGCTAACTATGGCTACACCTTC. The variable domain in full, completed from reference TRBV7-2 and TRBJ1-2, reads GAGVSQSPSNKVTEKGKDVELRCDPISGHTALYWYRQSLGQGLEFLIYFQGNSAPDKSGLPSDRFSAERTGGSVSTLTIQRTQQEDSAVYLCASSGRTANYGYTFGSGTRLTVV.